The 17 T cell receptor beta chains given below trace back to one sample, sequenced in a study of T-cell memory formation after mild COVID-19. TCRdb independently ran MiXCR on the 5' RACE reads; one entry per CDR3 protein. The sample lists around 99,000 distinct CDR3 sequences, approximately 15% seen once, with less than 45% in the top ten. Source material: PBMCs or a T cell subset sorted from them (not recorded which). These receptors were collected from a man between 18 and 35 years old who had mild COVID-19 (a few samples of this study predate the infection). Cell type and time point are not known.

In this sample, this clonotype turned up a few times. The chain has TRBV6-5 and TRBJ2-1, with D perhaps matching TRBD2 (5 bases). V lost 8 bases to trimming and J lost 4 bases, with 6 bases between them. The CDR3 totals 11 residues. Germline V gene data show CDR1 as MNHEY and CDR2 as SVGAGI. The CDR3 spells CASRGYNEQFF. In DNA form, the CDR3 reads TGTGCCAGCCGGGGATACAATGAGCAGTTCTTC.

In its sample, this clonotype was seen a few times. CDR3: CASTPGLYSYEQYV. Here the CDR3 DNA reads TGTGCCAGCACCCCGGGACTATACTCCTACGAGCAGTACGTC. The chain carries TRBV6-2 or TRBV6-3 and TRBJ2-7; 7 positions match TRBD2. Germline V lookup: CDR1 MNHEY, CDR2 SVGEGT. With V trimmed by 7 bases and J by 0 bases, 6 bases remained unmatched. This CDR3 has 14 residues.

This sequence joins TRBV15 and TRBJ2-1; perhaps D is TRBD1 or TRBD2 (5 bases each). Germline CDR1 is LNHNV and CDR2 is YYDKDF (reference sequence). Trimming took 5 bases from V and 9 from J, leaving 17 bases between them. CDR3 length: 14 residues. The CDR3 loop is CATSGDPLKGEQFF. The CDR3 DNA is TGTGCCACCAGCGGGGACCCCCTTAAGGGTGAGCAGTTCTTC.

This clonotype has just a few counts. The chain carries TRBV10-3 and TRBJ2-2, with a weak D call TRBD1 (5 bases). CDR3 length equals 15 residues. Germline V gene sequence: CDR1 ENHRY, CDR2 SYGVKD. Trimming stripped 0 bases from V and 3 bases from J, with 8 bases between. CDR3 coding DNA: TGTGCCATCAGTGAGTCTACGACAGACACCGGGGAGCTGTTTTTT. It codes for CAISESTTDTGELFF.

This clonotype was recorded many times. CDR3 in amino acids: CASSLRDSSYGYTF. The CDR3, as DNA: TGTGCCAGCAGCTTGAGAGACAGCAGCTATGGCTACACCTTC. The V gene is TRBV5-5, the J gene TRBJ1-2; D is possibly TRBD1 (5 bases). The CDR3 sequence is 14 residues long. Between the trimmed V and J ends, which lost 1 base and 4 bases, there was a span of 11 bases. In germline, CDR1 is SGHKS, CDR2 YYEKEE (reference sequence).

This clonotype appeared a few times. V gene TRBV6-1 combines with J gene TRBJ2-7, with 7 bases aligning to TRBD1. Trimming at V came to 1 base and at J to 2 bases, leaving 5 bases not matched to a gene. In germline, CDR1 is MNHNS, CDR2 SASEGT. There are 15 residues in the CDR3. This CDR3 is CASSEGQGSAYEQYF. The CDR3 DNA reads as TGTGCCAGCAGTGAAGGACAGGGAAGTGCCTACGAGCAGTACTTC.

This sequence joins TRBV6-5 and TRBJ2-5, with a tentative D call TRBD1 (5 bases). CDR3 size: 18 residues. The germline gives CDR1 MNHEY, CDR2 SVGAGI. The V gene lost 0 bases and the J gene lost 5 bases, with 22 bases spanning the gap. The CDR3 bases are TGTGCCAGCAGTTACTCTCACCAGGGTTTCCCAATCGGGGAGACCCAGTACTTC. Translating gives CASSYSHQGFPIGETQYF.

This chain joins TRBV6-1 and TRBJ2-1; weak D call: TRBD2 (5 bases). Germline values: CDR1 MNHNS, CDR2 SASEGT. The CDR3 spans 14 residues. Between the trimmed V and J ends, which lost 9 bases and 0 bases, there was a span of 12 bases. The CDR3 sequence: CASLSGDSYNEQFF. CDR3 nucleotides: TGTGCCAGTCTGTCCGGGGACTCCTACAATGAGCAGTTCTTC.

The genes are TRBV7-9 and TRBJ2-1; 11 bases match TRBD2. The germline V gene has CDR1 SEHNR and CDR2 FQNEAQ (reference sequence). This CDR3 region has 16 residues. J gave up 7 bases and V 5 bases, and 10 bases lay outside the gene matches. The CDR3 DNA reads as TGTGCCAGCAGCCTAAGTAGCGGGGGGGCCCGTAATGAGCAGTTCTTC. Translation gives CASSLSSGGARNEQFF.

A few counts support this clonotype. The chain carries TRBV4-1 and TRBJ1-5; tentative D call: TRBD1 (5 bases). V lost 4 bases and J lost 7, with 11 bases in between. The CDR3 is made up of 13 amino acids. The germline V gene has CDR1 MGHRA and CDR2 YSYEKL. CDR3: CASSRGGGQPQHF. DNA for the CDR3: TGCGCCAGCAGCCGGGGGGGAGGACAGCCCCAGCATTTT.

This clonotype appeared a few times. The chain has TRBV27 and TRBJ1-1, with 8 nucleotides matching TRBD1. The CDR3 spans 15 residues. The trim removed 7 bases at V and 5 bases at J, leaving 12 bases unmatched. CDR1 MNHEY and CDR2 SMNVEV come from the germline V gene (reference sequence). The CDR3 sequence: CASMTDQGASTEAFF. DNA for the CDR3: TGTGCCAGCATGACCGATCAGGGGGCGAGTACTGAAGCTTTCTTT.

The chain has TRBV13 and TRBJ1-1; D is unresolved. Germline CDR1 and CDR2: PRHDT and FYEKMQ (reference sequence). CDR3 length equals 14 residues. V lost 7 bases and J 7 bases, leaving 19 bases between the germline ends. CDR3 loop: CASNLPLRWGEAFF. CDR3 coding DNA: TGTGCCAGCAATCTTCCTCTCAGGTGGGGTGAAGCTTTCTTT. Supplemented by reference TRBV13 and TRBJ1-1, the full variable domain reads AAGVIQSPRHLIKEKRETATLKCYPIPRHDTVYWYQQGPGQDPQFLISFYEKMQSDKGSIPDRFSAQQFSDYHSELNMSSLELGDSALYFCASNLPLRWGEAFFGQGTRLTVV.

The table lists this clonotype with many counts. The chain couples TRBV7-9 to TRBJ2-7; no clear D gene. In germline, CDR1 is SEHNR, CDR2 FQNEAQ (reference sequence). V shed 1 base and J shed 6 bases, with 10 bases lying between them. The CDR3 extends over 13 amino acids. The CDR3 spells CASSLGGLGEQYV. The DNA for the CDR3 is TGTGCCAGCAGCTTAGGGGGTCTAGGCGAGCAGTACGTC.

The chain carries TRBV12-3 or TRBV12-4 and TRBJ2-4; the match to TRBD2 covers 9 bases. V gave up 2 bases and J gave up 6 bases; unmatched junction bases: 8. This CDR3 spans 16 amino acids. The CDR3, as DNA: TGTGCCAGCAGTTTACGAGGACTAGCGATGGGAAACATTCAGTACTTC. It translates to CASSLRGLAMGNIQYF.

The CDR3 DNA follows: TGTGCCAGCAGCCAAGATTGGACAGGCCACAATCAGCCCCAGCATTTT. Its translation: CASSQDWTGHNQPQHF. This sequence joins TRBV3-1 and TRBJ1-5; 7 positions match TRBD1. The CDR3 extends over 16 amino acids. The germline CDR1 and CDR2 sequences are LGHDT and YNNKEL (reference sequence). Trimming removed 0 bases from V and 3 bases from J; junction bases left unmatched: 5.

This clonotype was counted ten times or more. CDR3 nucleotides: TGTGCCAGCAGCTTAGAAGGATTTCGGGAACACTATGGCTACACCTTC. Translating gives CASSLEGFREHYGYTF. The V call is TRBV7-9, the J call TRBJ1-2; D is unclear. CDR3 length equals 16 residues. Trimming shortened V by 1 base and J by 3 bases, and 15 bases separated the two germline ends. Germline V CDR1 and CDR2: SEHNR, FQNEAQ (reference sequence). Looking up the rest from reference TRBV7-9 and TRBJ1-2 gives the full variable domain: DTGVSQNPRHKITKRGQNVTFRCDPISEHNRLYWYRQTLGQGPEFLTYFQNEAQLEKSRLLSDRFSAERPKGSFSTLEIQRTEQGDSAMYLCASSLEGFREHYGYTFGSGTRLTVV.

This clonotype is termed medium-sized. The rearrangement uses TRBV20-1 and TRBJ2-3; 8 bases map to TRBD1. The CDR3 contains 15 residues. V was pared by 3 bases and J by 4 bases, with 9 bases of the junction left unmatched. The germline V gene encodes CDR1 DFQATT and CDR2 SNEGSKA (reference sequence). This chain's CDR3 is CSASEPDRGADTQYF. The DNA for the CDR3 is TGCAGTGCTAGCGAACCCGACAGGGGCGCAGATACGCAGTATTTT.